The rows below give T cell receptor beta chains drawn from one sample of a study of T cells expressing NK-cell markers. TCRdb re-called the 5' RACE reads, yielding one record per CDR3 amino acid sequence without DNA. This table holds 450,000 to 600,000 distinct CDR3 sequences. The material sequenced was blood T cells: a sorted CD56 or NKG2C T cell subset, CD4+ or CD8+ T cells, or bulk PBMC T cells (not recorded which). These receptors came from a man aged 18 to 35 in good health. Both conserved end residues are part of each CDR3. Fields, in order: V gene, J gene, CDR3 protein.

v_gene: TRBV6-5
j_gene: TRBJ2-6
CDR3aa: CASSYSGGTDNSGANVLTF

v_gene: TRBV4-3
j_gene: TRBJ2-5
CDR3aa: CASSHGTAGQETQYF

v_gene: TRBV12-3/TRBV12-4
j_gene: TRBJ2-7
CDR3aa: CASSAGGQRYEQYF

v_gene: TRBV12-3/TRBV12-4
j_gene: TRBJ2-3
CDR3aa: CASSFDSYGARTDTQYF

v_gene: TRBV6-5
j_gene: TRBJ1-2
CDR3aa: CASSSGTGVNYGYTF

v_gene: TRBV7-9
j_gene: TRBJ2-7
CDR3aa: CASSTDWSEQYF

v_gene: TRBV5-6
j_gene: TRBJ1-3
CDR3aa: CASSRPGSSGNTIYF

v_gene: TRBV6-2/TRBV6-3
j_gene: TRBJ2-5
CDR3aa: CASSAGRDETQYF

v_gene: TRBV4-2
j_gene: TRBJ2-7
CDR3aa: CASSQQGWQYF

v_gene: TRBV15
j_gene: TRBJ1-2
CDR3aa: CATSRDPMGGYTF

v_gene: TRBV25-1
j_gene: TRBJ2-7
CDR3aa: CASRGGPSEQYF

v_gene: TRBV29-1
j_gene: TRBJ2-1
CDR3aa: CSVVGLTPLAGLERNEQFF

v_gene: TRBV7-2
j_gene: TRBJ1-3
CDR3aa: CASSPPSHTIYF

v_gene: TRBV6-2/TRBV6-3
j_gene: TRBJ2-5
CDR3aa: CASRGLAGLITQYF

v_gene: TRBV7-8
j_gene: TRBJ2-1
CDR3aa: CASSLESGRALRNEQFF

v_gene: TRBV5-5
j_gene: TRBJ1-2
CDR3aa: CASSLVGTHYGYTF

v_gene: TRBV29-1
j_gene: TRBJ2-1
CDR3aa: CSVDADRDRAYNEQFF

v_gene: TRBV25-1
j_gene: TRBJ2-1
CDR3aa: CASSDNPGTVNEQFF

v_gene: TRBV12-3/TRBV12-4
j_gene: TRBJ2-1
CDR3aa: CASSLQGPRWQTSYNEQFF

v_gene: TRBV20-1
j_gene: TRBJ2-7
CDR3aa: CSARVGSTGGDEQYF

v_gene: TRBV5-1
j_gene: TRBJ2-1
CDR3aa: CASSLDPQGIASNEQFF

v_gene: TRBV5-1
j_gene: TRBJ2-2
CDR3aa: CASTQGTGGPGELFF

v_gene: TRBV7-2
j_gene: TRBJ2-1
CDR3aa: CASSWRGEQFF

v_gene: TRBV6-5
j_gene: TRBJ2-1
CDR3aa: CASSYDRTREQFF

v_gene: TRBV10-3
j_gene: TRBJ2-5
CDR3aa: CAISESKGFGQETQYF

v_gene: TRBV20-1
j_gene: TRBJ1-4
CDR3aa: CSARFGLRGVKLFF

v_gene: TRBV13
j_gene: TRBJ1-2
CDR3aa: CASSLRWRGTGGSTNYGYTF

v_gene: TRBV30
j_gene: TRBJ1-1
CDR3aa: CAWRPDRGRNTEAFF

v_gene: TRBV2
j_gene: TRBJ2-5
CDR3aa: CASSDQHGPQETQYF

v_gene: TRBV29-1
j_gene: TRBJ2-2
CDR3aa: CSVGQSLRTGELFF

v_gene: TRBV10-3
j_gene: TRBJ2-3
CDR3aa: CAISTPSGSADTQYF